A single sample is the source of the 2 T cell receptor beta chains below, sequenced in a study of tumor-infiltrating lymphocytes in primary liver carcinoma. Priming with a constant-region primer yielded TCR beta cDNA from about 510 ng total RNA. It was through three nested multiplex PCR rounds of slightly modified ARM-PCR that TCR beta libraries arose. Running about 11 cycles apiece, the first two PCR rounds relied on TRBV1-TRBV30 forward primers together with a C-beta reverse primer. TCRdb re-analysed the multiplex PCR reads in MiXCR, keeping a single row per CDR3 protein. The table records around 88,000 distinct CDR3 sequences, 68% of them present only once. Bulk tissue was left unsorted, and RNA and DNA were co-extracted from roughly 20-30 mg of it. Sequenced sample: tumor-adjacent normal liver tissue. These receptors came from a man between 35 and 55 years old with primary liver carcinoma and hepatitis B virus infection.

The chain couples TRBV7-8 to TRBJ1-2; 8 nucleotides match TRBD1. This CDR3 has 14 residues. CDR1 and CDR2 (germline): SGHVS, FQNEAQ. The junction had 8 bases not matched to a gene; V was cut back by 8 bases and J by 3 bases. CDR3: CASWRTGNHYGYTF. CDR3 in DNA: TGTGCCAGCTGGCGGACAGGGAACCACTATGGCTACACCTTC.

This clonotype was counted a few times. The junction shows a germline mismatch at one end, possibly a read error. The rearrangement links TRBV11-2 to TRBJ2-3; 8 nucleotides match TRBD2. This CDR3 is built from 17 residues. Germline V CDR1 and CDR2: SGHAT, FQNNGV. The CDR3 region is CTSSLGPWREEADTQYF. The CDR3 DNA reads TGTACCAGCAGCTTAGGGCCGTGGCGGGAGGAAGCAGATACGCAGTATTTT.